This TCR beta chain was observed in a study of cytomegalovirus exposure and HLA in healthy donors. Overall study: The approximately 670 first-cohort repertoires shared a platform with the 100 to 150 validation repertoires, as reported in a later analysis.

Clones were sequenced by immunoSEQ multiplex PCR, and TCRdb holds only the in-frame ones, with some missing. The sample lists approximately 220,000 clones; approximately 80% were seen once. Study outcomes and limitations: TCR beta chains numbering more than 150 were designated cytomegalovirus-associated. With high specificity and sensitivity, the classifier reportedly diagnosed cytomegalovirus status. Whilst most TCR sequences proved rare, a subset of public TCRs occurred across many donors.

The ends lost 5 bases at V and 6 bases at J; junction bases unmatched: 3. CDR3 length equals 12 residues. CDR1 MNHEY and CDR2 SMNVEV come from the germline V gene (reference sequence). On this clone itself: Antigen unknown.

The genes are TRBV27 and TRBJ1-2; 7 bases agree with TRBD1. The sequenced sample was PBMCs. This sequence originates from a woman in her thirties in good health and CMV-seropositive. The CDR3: CASSKQGHGYTF. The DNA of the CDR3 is TGTGCCAGCAGTAAACAGGGGCATGGCTACACCTTC.